The 5 T cell receptor beta chains reported below all come from one sample, sequenced in a study of beta chain features in type 1 diabetes. Study-level findings and limits: Type 1 diabetes patients had TCRB CDR3s that were shorter (moderately but significantly so) in all four CD4+ subsets.

No antigen is known for these receptors. Every bit of the isolated RNA underwent reverse transcription, so sequencing read expressed TCRB transcripts. The repertoire was sequenced with immunoSEQ multiplex PCR; TCRdb's copy has only in-frame clones and lacks some. Of 40,000 to 45,000 clones listed, about 66% are singletons. Sequenced: Tregs from blood. These receptors were obtained from a woman aged 18-29 years with type 1 diabetes.

The V and J genes are TRBV18 and TRBJ2-6; a weak D match, TRBD2 (6 bases). The V and J ends lost 0 bases and 4 bases respectively, with 13 bases between them. Looked up from germline, CDR1 is KGHSH and CDR2 is LQKENI. The CDR3 contains 17 residues. The CDR3 sequence: CASSPPTGVSGANVLTF. CDR3 DNA: TGTGCCAGCTCACCACCGACGGGAGTTTCGGGGGCCAACGTCCTGACTTTC.

The chain links TRBV7-9 to TRBJ2-7; maybe TRBD2 (7 bases). This CDR3 contains 14 residues. Trimming took 3 bases from V and 2 from J, leaving 11 bases between them. Germline V CDR1 and CDR2: SEHNR, FQNEAQ (reference sequence). CDR3 sequence (DNA): TGTGCCAGCAGCTTCCAAGGGGGGGCCTACGAGCAGTACTTC. Protein sequence: CASSFQGGAYEQYF.

The chain carries TRBV28 and TRBJ2-4; 8 positions match TRBD2. With V trimmed by 6 bases and J by 16 bases, 17 bases remained unmatched. This CDR3 comprises 14 residues. Germline CDR1 MDHEN, CDR2 SYDVKM. CDR3: CASSQRGGLPSLYF. CDR3 DNA: TGTGCCAGCAGCCAACGGGGGGGCTTACCCTCTTTATACTTC.

This clone was counted a few times. This chain joins TRBV7-2 and TRBJ2-7; D is perhaps TRBD2 (5 bases). Trimming cost V 5 bases and J 8 bases, with 13 bases left between them. Germline CDR1 and CDR2: SGHTA and FQGNSA. The CDR3 is 12 residues long. The CDR3 spells CASSPAPGKQYF. The CDR3 DNA follows: TGTGCCAGCAGCCCGGCTCCGGGGAAGCAGTACTTC. The variable domain in full, with the rest retrieved from reference TRBV7-2 and TRBJ2-7, is GAGVSQSPSNKVTEKGKDVELRCDPISGHTALYWYRQSLGQGLEFLIYFQGNSAPDKSGLPSDRFSAERTGGSVSTLTIQRTQQEDSAVYLCASSPAPGKQYFGPGTRLTVT.

This chain links TRBV5-1 with TRBJ2-7; TRBD1 matches 9 bases. Germline trimming cut 1 base from V and 4 bases from J; bases unmatched to any gene: 9. The CDR3 consists of 16 residues. The germline V gene encodes CDR1 SGHRS and CDR2 YFSETQ. DNA for the CDR3: TGCGCCAGCAGCTTGTCCCCGACAGGGGGTAATTACGAGCAGTACTTC. Translation gives CASSLSPTGGNYEQYF. Drawing the rest from reference TRBV5-1 and TRBJ2-7, the complete variable domain is KAGVTQTPRYLIKTRGQQVTLSCSPISGHRSVSWYQQTPGQGLQFLFEYFSETQRNKGNFPGRFSGRQFSNSRSEMNVSTLELGDSALYLCASSLSPTGGNYEQYFGPGTRLTVT.